This is a list of T cell receptor beta chains from one sample in a study of blood T cells in healthy people across ages. TCRdb redid the calling of the 5' RACE reads with MiXCR, one entry per CDR3 protein. The sample has more than 1,000,000 distinct CDR3 sequences; 20% to 25% are singletons. Another study also made use of these data, one on T cells of mothers and their children.

Material: blood. The origin of the receptors is a girl aged 2-10 years in good health. Each CDR3 is given with its conserved first and last residue. A D gene is named only where the DNA matches it firmly. Where a row states a size, it is once, few, many or the class of an expanded clone; other rows omit it.

len	abundance	v_gene	d_gene	j_gene	CDR3nt	CDR3aa
15	NA	TRBV20-1	TRBD1	TRBJ2-7	TGCAGTGCTAATCCTCGGGACAGGGAATCCTACGAGCAGTACTTC	CSANPRDRESYEQYF
16	few	TRBV2	NA	TRBJ2-7	TGTGCCAGCAGTGACCCGGGACATCAAGGGGCCTACGAGCAGTACTTC	CASSDPGHQGAYEQYF
17	few	TRBV4-2	TRBD2	TRBJ2-1	TGTGCCAGCAGCCAAGATCTTAGGAGCGGGAGGGCGAATGAGCAGTTCTTC	CASSQDLRSGRANEQFF
14	few	TRBV29-1	NA	TRBJ1-3	TGCAGCGTTGACGAGGGACTATCTGGAAACACCATATATTTT	CSVDEGLSGNTIYF
13	NA	TRBV20-1	NA	TRBJ2-7	TGCAGTGTTGCCGGGACAAGGCCTTACGAGCAGTACTTC	CSVAGTRPYEQYF
18	many	TRBV2	TRBD1	TRBJ2-5	TGTGCCAGCAGTGAAATTTTCGGACAGGGGATTAGGGGAGAGACCCAGTACTTC	CASSEIFGQGIRGETQYF
16	NA	TRBV6-5	NA	TRBJ2-7	TGTGCCAGCAGTTACTCGGCGGGGGCGTCCTCCTACGAGCAGTACTTC	CASSYSAGASSYEQYF
12	few	TRBV9	NA	TRBJ2-2	TGTGCCAGCAGCGCCTTTACCGGGGAGCTGTTTTTT	CASSAFTGELFF
14	few	TRBV14	NA	TRBJ1-1	TGTGCCAGCAGCCAAGACGAAACAGGAATAGAAGCTTTCTTT	CASSQDETGIEAFF
15	NA	TRBV11-2	NA	TRBJ2-1	TGTGCCAGCAGCACTTCAGGGGCAGACAATGATGAGCAGTTCTTC	CASSTSGADNDEQFF
13	NA	TRBV20-1	NA	TRBJ2-5	TGCAGTGCAACTGCCGGGACTCAAGAGACCCAGTACTTC	CSATAGTQETQYF
12	few	TRBV7-2	NA	TRBJ2-7	TGTGCCAGCAGCGTCACGAGGGCCGAGCAGTACTTC	CASSVTRAEQYF
15	few	TRBV7-2	TRBD2	TRBJ2-7	TGTGCCAGCAGCTTAGGCCTAGCGGGAGGGGGAGAGCAGTACTTC	CASSLGLAGGGEQYF
14	few	TRBV20-1	NA	TRBJ2-7	TGCAGTGCTCCCCTACCGACAGCCTACTACGAGCAGTACTTC	CSAPLPTAYYEQYF
15	NA	TRBV4-1	NA	TRBJ2-7	TGCGCCAGCAGCCAAGAAACAGGACTACTCTACGAGCAGTACTTC	CASSQETGLLYEQYF
15	NA	TRBV6-1	NA	TRBJ1-6	TGTGCCAGCAGTGAAGCGGGACAAAGTAATTCACCCCTCCACTTT	CASSEAGQSNSPLHF
15	few	TRBV7-9	NA	TRBJ1-1	TGTGCCAGCAGCCTAGGAGTCGGGACGCTAACTGAAGCTTTCTTT	CASSLGVGTLTEAFF
18	NA	TRBV5-6	TRBD1	TRBJ2-6	TGTGCCAGCAGTCCGGAAGGACAGGGGATCTCTGGGGCCAACGTCCTGACTTTC	CASSPEGQGISGANVLTF
16	many	TRBV5-1	TRBD2	TRBJ2-5	TGTGCCAGCAGCAGGGGTCTAGCGGGAGGACAAGAGACCCAGTACTTC	CASSRGLAGGQETQYF
15	NA	TRBV6-2/TRBV6-3	TRBD1	TRBJ2-1	TGTGCCAGCAGTCCCGGGACAGATTCCTACAATGAGCAGTTCTTC	CASSPGTDSYNEQFF
13	few	TRBV5-5	NA	TRBJ1-4	TGTGCCAGCAGCTTGTCTCGATTTGAAAAACTGTTTTTT	CASSLSRFEKLFF
16	few	TRBV6-5	NA	TRBJ1-1	TGTGCCAGCAGTTACTGGGTCGGAGACCGGGGCACTGAAGCTTTCTTT	CASSYWVGDRGTEAFF
16	NA	TRBV28	NA	TRBJ1-4	TGTGCCAGCAGACCCCCGTCAGGGTCAACTAATGAAAAACTGTTTTTT	CASRPPSGSTNEKLFF
11	NA	TRBV29-1	NA	TRBJ2-2	TGCAGCGCTTATTACACCGGGGAGCTGTTTTTT	CSAYYTGELFF
15	few	TRBV4-1	NA	TRBJ2-3	TGCGCCAGCAGCCAAGCACCAGGCGTCTCAGATACGCAGTATTTT	CASSQAPGVSDTQYF
15	NA	TRBV7-9	TRBD1	TRBJ1-1	TGTGCCAGCAGCTATGCAGGGGGCGGAGGCACTGAAGCTTTCTTT	CASSYAGGGGTEAFF
12	NA	TRBV29-1	NA	TRBJ1-2	TGCAGCGTTGAAAACAGCAACTATGGCTACACCTTC	CSVENSNYGYTF
16	few	TRBV20-1	TRBD2	TRBJ2-7	TGCAGCGCTAGAGGCAACCTAGCGGGAGGGCCGAGGGAGCAGTACTTC	CSARGNLAGGPREQYF